A single sample is the source of the 22 T cell receptor beta chains below, sequenced in a study of shared clonotypes between healthy human individuals. The method was immunoSEQ multiplex PCR; TCRdb's version includes in-frame clones alone and lacks a portion of them. Of about 2.4 million clones listed, roughly nine tenths are singletons. Sequences were obtained from naive CD4+ T cells sorted from blood. Specified subset: CD45RA+ positively selected. The receptors come from a man between 18 and 35 years old in good health.

The chain carries TRBV6-5 and TRBJ2-7, with 7 bases aligning to TRBD1. CDR3 length equals 14 residues. The V segment lost 5 bases and the J segment 7 bases; nucleotides outside the gene matches: 11. Germline V gene lookup returns CDR1 MNHEY and CDR2 SVGAGI. CDR3 loop: CASSPPGQSVEQYF. CDR3 nucleotides: TGTGCCAGCAGTCCTCCGGGACAGTCCGTAGAGCAGTACTTC.

A remark on this clone: Relative to the germline gene, one junction end is altered; a read error may explain this. This sequence joins TRBV28 and TRBJ1-2; 9 bases line up with TRBD1. This CDR3 spans 15 amino acids. Germline V CDR1 and CDR2: MDHEN, SYDVKM. The CDR3 protein is CASSLDAGQGYRYTF. The DNA of the CDR3 is TGTGCCAGCAGTTTAGATGCGGGACAGGGCTATCGCTACACCTTC.

This rearrangement joins TRBV5-1 to TRBJ2-3, with TRBD2 as a possible D gene (5 bases). The germline V and J ends were trimmed by 7 bases and 0 bases, with 6 bases remaining between them. The CDR3 spans 12 residues. CDR1 is SGHRS and CDR2 is YFSETQ in the germline V gene. The CDR3 region is CASGESTDTQYF. As DNA, the CDR3 is TGCGCCAGCGGGGAGAGCACAGATACGCAGTATTTT. The variable domain in full, completed from reference TRBV5-1 and TRBJ2-3, reads KAGVTQTPRYLIKTRGQQVTLSCSPISGHRSVSWYQQTPGQGLQFLFEYFSETQRNKGNFPGRFSGRQFSNSRSEMNVSTLELGDSALYLCASGESTDTQYFGPGTRLTVL.

The J gene is TRBJ1-2, the V gene TRBV6-6; D may be TRBD1 (5 bases). The CDR3 spans 14 residues. Between the trimmed V and J ends, which lost 6 bases and 4 bases, there was a span of 15 bases. The germline gives CDR1 MNHNY, CDR2 SVGAGI (reference sequence). The CDR3, as DNA: TGTGCCAGCAGCCCCAGGCCCGGGGGCTATGGCTACACCTTC. Residues: CASSPRPGGYGYTF.

The chain links TRBV13 to TRBJ1-3; D perhaps matches TRBD1 (5 bases). Per germline, CDR1 PRHDT and CDR2 FYEKMQ (reference sequence). CDR3 length equals 16 residues. Trimming removed 5 bases from V and 2 bases from J, with 16 bases in between. The CDR3 is CASSIRSGSAGNTIYF. The CDR3 nucleotides are TGTGCCAGCAGCATTCGTTCAGGGAGTGCTGGAAACACCATATATTTT.

The chain uses TRBV25-1 and TRBJ2-6, with TRBD1 identical over 8 bases. V lost 5 bases to trimming and J lost 0 bases; unmatched junction nucleotides: 6. CDR3 length equals 17 residues. Germline CDR1 is MGHDK and CDR2 is SYGVNS. The CDR3 DNA follows: TGTGCCAGCAGTTTTGACAGGGGAACCTCTGGGGCCAACGTCCTGACTTTC. This sequence encodes CASSFDRGTSGANVLTF.

V is TRBV30 and J is TRBJ1-4; 10 positions match TRBD1. With 3 bases clipped from V and 8 bases from J, the junction kept 9 bases outside the gene matches. CDR3 size: 15 residues. Germline V lookup: CDR1 GTSNPN, CDR2 SVGIG (reference sequence). DNA of the CDR3: TGTGCCTGGAGAGCCGGGACAGGGGTTTCGGAAAAACTGTTTTTT. Translation gives CAWRAGTGVSEKLFF.

Worth noting for this clone: The CDR3 ends on some other residue instead of the conserved phenylalanine or tryptophan, so this is likely a read error. The limits of the CDR3 on the DNA are not certain, so only TCRdb's listed CDR3 is given. This chain's CDR3 is CARSARQGS. The V call is TRBV6-4, the J call TRBJ2-3; the table's D call of TRBD1 was not tested on the DNA. Germline CDR1 is MRHNA and CDR2 is SNTAGT. The CDR3 has 9 residues if both end residues are counted.

This chain uses TRBV5-1 with TRBJ2-3; 9 bases are shared with TRBD2. The junction had 8 bases not matched to a gene; V was cut back by 0 bases and J by 6 bases. Per the germline V gene, CDR1 is SGHRS and CDR2 is YFSETQ. The length of the CDR3 is 16 residues. CDR3 DNA sequence: TGCGCCAGCAGCTTGGGAGTAGCGGGAGCAGCCGATACGCAGTATTTT. It specifies CASSLGVAGAADTQYF.

The chain links TRBV7-9 to TRBJ2-7; 9 bases are shared with TRBD2. CDR3 length: 15 amino acids. V gave up 0 bases and J gave up 4 bases; unmatched junction bases: 4. Per the germline V gene, CDR1 is SEHNR and CDR2 is FQNEAQ (reference sequence). CDR3 nucleotide sequence: TGTGCCAGCAGCTTAGCGAGCCTAGCGGGGTACGAGCAGTACTTC. This translates into CASSLASLAGYEQYF.

The genes are TRBV7-9 and TRBJ2-6; D possibly uses TRBD1 or TRBD2 (6 bases each). The CDR3 has 17 amino acids. Germline values: CDR1 SEHNR, CDR2 FQNEAQ (reference sequence). The germline V and J ends were trimmed by 10 bases and 1 base, with 20 bases remaining between them. Written as DNA, the CDR3 is TGTGCCATCCCCGGGGGCAGCAGACCGTCTGGGGCCAACGTCCTGACTTTC. Its translation is CAIPGGSRPSGANVLTF. The variable domain in full, with the rest retrieved from reference TRBV7-9 and TRBJ2-6, is DTGVSQNPRHKITKRGQNVTFRCDPISEHNRLYWYRQTLGQGPEFLTYFQNEAQLEKSRLLSDRFSAERPKGSFSTLEIQRTEQGDSAMYLCAIPGGSRPSGANVLTFGAGSRLTVL.

The chain uses TRBV6-5 and TRBJ1-1, with TRBD1 as a possible D gene (5 bases). From germline, CDR1 is MNHEY and CDR2 SVGAGI. The CDR3 is made up of 13 amino acids. V was trimmed by 5 bases and J by 4 bases, leaving 11 bases between them. DNA for the CDR3: TGTGCCAGCAGTCGGGGGTTTAGCACTGAAGCTTTCTTT. This sequence encodes CASSRGFSTEAFF.

The chain has TRBV2 and TRBJ1-1, with no clear D. The CDR3 totals 12 residues. V lost 7 bases to trimming and J lost 2 bases, with 8 bases between them. Germline V CDR1 and CDR2: SNHLY, FYNNEI. The CDR3 coding sequence is TGTGCCAGCAACGCGCAAAACACTGAAGCTTTCTTT. Its translation is CASNAQNTEAFF.

As for this clone: Other DNA sequences in this specimen translate into the identical CDR3. CDR3 residues: CASSLRQGNTGELFF. The CDR3 DNA follows: TGTGCCAGCAGCTTACGACAGGGGAACACCGGGGAGCTGTTTTTT. This sequence joins TRBV7-3 and TRBJ2-2; 7 bases are shared with TRBD1. CDR1 is SGHTA and CDR2 is FQGTGA in the germline V gene. The CDR3 is 15 residues long. J gave up 1 base and V 2 bases, and 1 base lay outside the gene matches.

The chain uses TRBV5-1 and TRBJ2-5; D remains unclear. CDR3 length: 14 amino acids. The germline V gene encodes CDR1 SGHRS and CDR2 YFSETQ. The V end lost 6 bases, the J end lost 1 base, and 13 bases lay between the germline ends. CDR3 nucleotide sequence: TGCGCCAGCACAATCGGCGGCCGCCAAGAGACCCAGTACTTC. It is translated as CASTIGGRQETQYF.

The chain employs TRBV28 and TRBJ2-5, with D perhaps matching TRBD1 (6 bases). This CDR3 is 14 amino acids long. CDR1 and CDR2 (germline): MDHEN, SYDVKM. Trimming stripped 5 bases from V and 5 bases from J, with 15 bases between. CDR3 sequence: CASSAGESMETQYF. The CDR3 DNA reads as TGTGCCAGCAGTGCAGGGGAGAGTATGGAGACCCAGTACTTC.

The genes are TRBV6-5 and TRBJ2-5; 8 bases are a match to TRBD1. V lost 5 bases, J lost 7 bases, and 6 bases stayed unmatched. The CDR3 extends over 13 amino acids. Germline V lookup: CDR1 MNHEY, CDR2 SVGAGI. DNA for the CDR3: TGTGCCAGCAGTACGACAGGGGTGGGGACCCAGTACTTC. Translating gives CASSTTGVGTQYF.

The rearrangement joins TRBV5-6 to TRBJ2-1; D gene uncertain. Germline loops: CDR1 SGHDT, CDR2 YYEEEE. Trimming removed 2 bases at V and 10 bases at J, with 13 bases between. The length of the CDR3 is 13 residues. DNA of the CDR3: TGTGCCAGCAGCTTACCTGGACCCAAAGAGCAGTTCTTC. This encodes CASSLPGPKEQFF.

The chain carries TRBV6-5 and TRBJ2-3; 11 bases are a match to TRBD2. J lost 1 base, V lost 6 bases, and 3 bases had no gene match. The CDR3 spans 15 residues. Germline loops: CDR1 MNHEY, CDR2 SVGAGI. CDR3 bases: TGTGCCAGCAGCCATAGCGGGAGGGGCACAGATACGCAGTATTTT. It codes for CASSHSGRGTDTQYF.

The chain recombines TRBV20-1 with TRBJ1-1, with no clear D. This CDR3 comprises 11 residues. The V end was cut by 5 bases, the J end by 10 bases, with 14 bases between. Germline values: CDR1 DFQATT, CDR2 SNEGSKA (reference sequence). The CDR3 coding sequence is TGCAGTGCTGGCGAGAGTAGCGGAGCTTTCTTT. Translating it yields CSAGESSGAFF.

This chain joins TRBV6-6 and TRBJ2-5; tentative D call: TRBD2 (5 bases). Germline-derived CDR1 and CDR2 are MNHNY and SVGAGI (reference sequence). This CDR3 has 15 amino acids. Trimming took off 4 bases at V and 1 base at J, with 13 bases between the two ends. The CDR3 sequence is CASSSITRTQETQYF. DNA of the CDR3: TGTGCCAGCAGTTCCATTACTAGGACCCAAGAGACCCAGTACTTC.

The V gene is TRBV12-1, the J gene TRBJ1-5. TRBV12-1 is a listed pseudogene. The CDR3 contains 15 residues. The CDR3: CANRCRRGGNQPQHF. In DNA, the CDR3 is TGTGCCAACCGTTGCAGGAGAGGAGGGAATCAGCCCCAGCATTTT.